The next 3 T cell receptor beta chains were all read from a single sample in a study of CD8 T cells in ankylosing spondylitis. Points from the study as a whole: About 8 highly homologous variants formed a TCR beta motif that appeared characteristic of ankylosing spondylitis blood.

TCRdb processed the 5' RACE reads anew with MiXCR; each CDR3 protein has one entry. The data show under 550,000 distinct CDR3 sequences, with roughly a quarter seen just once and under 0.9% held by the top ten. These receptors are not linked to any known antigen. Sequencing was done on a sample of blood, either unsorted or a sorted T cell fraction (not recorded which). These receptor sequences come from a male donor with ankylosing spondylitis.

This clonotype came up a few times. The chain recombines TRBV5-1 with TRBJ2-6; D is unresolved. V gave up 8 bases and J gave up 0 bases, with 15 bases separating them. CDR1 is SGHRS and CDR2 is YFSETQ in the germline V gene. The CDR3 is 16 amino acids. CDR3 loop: CASFVDGSSGANVLTF. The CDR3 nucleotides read TGCGCCAGTTTCGTGGACGGCAGCTCTGGGGCCAACGTCCTGACTTTC.

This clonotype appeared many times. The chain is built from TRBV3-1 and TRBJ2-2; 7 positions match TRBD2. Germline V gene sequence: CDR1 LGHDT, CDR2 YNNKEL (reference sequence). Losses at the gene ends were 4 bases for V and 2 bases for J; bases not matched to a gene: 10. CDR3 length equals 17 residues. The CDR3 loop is CASSLRGDYLNTGELFF. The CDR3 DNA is TGTGCCAGCAGCCTAAGAGGGGACTACCTTAACACCGGGGAGCTGTTTTTT.

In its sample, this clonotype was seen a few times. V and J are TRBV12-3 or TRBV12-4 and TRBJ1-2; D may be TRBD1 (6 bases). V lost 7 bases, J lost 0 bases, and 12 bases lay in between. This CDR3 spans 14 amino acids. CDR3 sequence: CASTPGHANYGYTF. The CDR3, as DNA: TGTGCCAGCACACCGGGACACGCTAACTATGGCTACACCTTC.